Listed below are T cell receptor beta chains from one sample, sequenced in a study of T cell changes during pregnancy in multiple sclerosis. Sequencing was performed with immunoSEQ multiplex PCR; in TCRdb, only in-frame clones are kept and a portion is missing. This table has around 130,000 clones, approximately 94% appearing once. This material consisted of peripheral blood, taken before pregnancy. These receptors were taken from a female donor with multiple sclerosis, enrolled in a pregnancy study. Each CDR3 is given with its conserved first and last residue. Fields, in order: D gene, J gene, clone size, V gene, CDR3 DNA, CDR3 protein. D genes are given only for firm matches. The size of a clone is reported for some rows only, either as once, few or many, or as a class for expanded clones.

d_gene: -; j_gene: TRBJ2-5; abundance: -; v_gene: TRBV5-5; CDR3nt: TGTGCCAGCAGCCCCGTCGACTTGCAAGAGACCCAGTACTTC; CDR3aa: CASSPVDLQETQYF
d_gene: -; j_gene: TRBJ1-5; abundance: -; v_gene: TRBV5-1; CDR3nt: TGCGCCAGCAGCTCAGGTGATAGCAATCAGCCCCAGCATTTT; CDR3aa: CASSSGDSNQPQHF
d_gene: -; j_gene: TRBJ2-2; abundance: -; v_gene: TRBV5-5; CDR3nt: TGTGCCACCGGGACACTGAACACCGGGGAGCTGTTTTTT; CDR3aa: CATGTLNTGELFF
d_gene: -; j_gene: TRBJ1-1; abundance: few; v_gene: TRBV2; CDR3nt: TGTGCCACCACCAGGGACACAAACACTGAAGCTTTCTTT; CDR3aa: CATTRDTNTEAFF
d_gene: TRBD2; j_gene: TRBJ2-7; abundance: -; v_gene: TRBV11-2; CDR3nt: TGTGCCAGCAGCTCCCTAGCGGGAGGGGCCTACGAGCAGTACTTC; CDR3aa: CASSSLAGGAYEQYF
d_gene: TRBD1; j_gene: TRBJ1-4; abundance: -; v_gene: TRBV14; CDR3nt: TGTGCCAGCAGCGTCGGTGGACAGGGGACGAAGGAGAAACTGTTTTTT; CDR3aa: CASSVGGQGTKEKLFF
d_gene: -; j_gene: TRBJ1-4; abundance: -; v_gene: TRBV11-2; CDR3nt: TGTGCCAGCAGCTTAGAGACAGTCTCTAATGAAAAACTGTTTTTT; CDR3aa: CASSLETVSNEKLFF
d_gene: TRBD1; j_gene: TRBJ1-2; abundance: -; v_gene: TRBV19; CDR3nt: TGTGCCAGTAGCCCATTCGTAACCCCGGGACAGGGGAAGGGGACCTTC; CDR3aa: CASSPFVTPGQGKGTF
d_gene: TRBD2; j_gene: TRBJ2-1; abundance: -; v_gene: TRBV28; CDR3nt: TGTGCCAGCAGCCTCTCCCAAGCGGGAGGGAATGAGCAGTTCTTC; CDR3aa: CASSLSQAGGNEQFF
d_gene: TRBD2; j_gene: TRBJ2-1; abundance: once; v_gene: TRBV19; CDR3nt: TGTGCCAGTAGTCCGATTACTAGCGGGGTTAACAATGAGCAGTTCTTC; CDR3aa: CASSPITSGVNNEQFF
d_gene: TRBD1; j_gene: TRBJ2-2; abundance: -; v_gene: TRBV19; CDR3nt: TGTGCCAGTAGTATTAGGGGGCCCGGGGAGCTGTTTTTT; CDR3aa: CASSIRGPGELFF
d_gene: TRBD1; j_gene: TRBJ1-5; abundance: -; v_gene: TRBV7-2; CDR3nt: TGTGCCAGCAGCTCCCCGCGGGACAGAGCAGGCAATCAGCCCCAGCATTTT; CDR3aa: CASSSPRDRAGNQPQHF
d_gene: TRBD1; j_gene: TRBJ1-6; abundance: -; v_gene: TRBV15; CDR3nt: TGTGCCACCAGCAGGGACGGGACAGGGGATGCCAGGAGCTCCTATAATTCACCCCTCCACTTT; CDR3aa: CATSRDGTGDARSSYNSPLHF
d_gene: -; j_gene: TRBJ2-3; abundance: -; v_gene: TRBV7-2; CDR3nt: TGTGCCAGCAGCTTAGCCCGGTTGACTGGGGATACGCAGTATTTT; CDR3aa: CASSLARLTGDTQYF
d_gene: -; j_gene: TRBJ1-1; abundance: once; v_gene: TRBV5-1; CDR3nt: TGCGCCAGCAGCACCCTGGACAGAATGAACACTGAAGCTTTCTTT; CDR3aa: CASSTLDRMNTEAFF
d_gene: TRBD2; j_gene: TRBJ2-7; abundance: -; v_gene: TRBV28; CDR3nt: TGTGCCAGCAGTTCAGAGGAGCGGGATAATATATACGAGCAGTACTTC; CDR3aa: CASSSEERDNIYEQYF
d_gene: TRBD1; j_gene: TRBJ1-5; abundance: -; v_gene: TRBV6-6; CDR3nt: TGTGCCAGCAGTTACAGGGACAGGGGTAGAGGTCAGCCCCAGCATTTT; CDR3aa: CASSYRDRGRGQPQHF
d_gene: TRBD1; j_gene: TRBJ2-4; abundance: -; v_gene: TRBV5-5; CDR3nt: TGTGCCAGCAGCTCGACAGGGCCAAACATTCAGTACTTC; CDR3aa: CASSSTGPNIQYF
d_gene: -; j_gene: TRBJ1-1; abundance: -; v_gene: TRBV11-1; CDR3nt: TGTGCCAGCAGCTTAGCCCCACAGGGTGACACTGAAGCTTTCTTT; CDR3aa: CASSLAPQGDTEAFF
d_gene: -; j_gene: TRBJ1-3; abundance: once; v_gene: TRBV6-1; CDR3nt: TGTGCCAGCAGTGAAGGTGGACTCAAGATACTTGGAAACACCATATATTTT; CDR3aa: CASSEGGLKILGNTIYF
d_gene: TRBD1; j_gene: TRBJ1-1; abundance: once; v_gene: TRBV7-8; CDR3nt: TGTGCCAGCAGCTTGGACAGGGGGAACACTGAAGCTTTCTTT; CDR3aa: CASSLDRGNTEAFF
d_gene: TRBD1; j_gene: TRBJ1-4; abundance: -; v_gene: TRBV7-9; CDR3nt: TGTGCCAGCAGCGCCACAGGGGGCAGGAATGAAAAACTGTTTTTT; CDR3aa: CASSATGGRNEKLFF
d_gene: -; j_gene: TRBJ1-2; abundance: -; v_gene: TRBV29-1; CDR3nt: TGCAGCGTTGAGCAGGGGTTGGACTATGGCTACACCTTC; CDR3aa: CSVEQGLDYGYTF
d_gene: -; j_gene: TRBJ2-7; abundance: -; v_gene: TRBV28; CDR3nt: TGTGCCAGCAGTTTATCGGGGACCTACGAGCAGTACTTC; CDR3aa: CASSLSGTYEQYF
d_gene: -; j_gene: TRBJ1-1; abundance: -; v_gene: TRBV29-1; CDR3nt: TGCAGCGTTGAACAGGGGTTGGGGAACACTGAAGCTTTCTTT; CDR3aa: CSVEQGLGNTEAFF
d_gene: TRBD2; j_gene: TRBJ2-3; abundance: -; v_gene: TRBV7-8; CDR3nt: TGTGCCAGCAGCTTAGCGATAGCGGGGGCAGATACGCAGTATTTT; CDR3aa: CASSLAIAGADTQYF
d_gene: TRBD2; j_gene: TRBJ2-1; abundance: -; v_gene: TRBV2; CDR3nt: TGTGCCAGCAGTCCCTCGGCTAGCGGGGGTATCAATGAGCAGTTCTTC; CDR3aa: CASSPSASGGINEQFF
d_gene: TRBD2; j_gene: TRBJ2-7; abundance: -; v_gene: TRBV4-1; CDR3nt: TGCGCCAGCAGCCAAACCCCGGGACTAGCATCCGAGCAGTACTTC; CDR3aa: CASSQTPGLASEQYF
d_gene: TRBD1; j_gene: TRBJ2-3; abundance: -; v_gene: TRBV7-9; CDR3nt: TGTGCCAGCAGCCCGGGGACAGGGGGCACAGATACGCAGTATTTT; CDR3aa: CASSPGTGGTDTQYF
d_gene: TRBD2; j_gene: TRBJ2-5; abundance: -; v_gene: TRBV28; CDR3nt: TGTGCCAGCAGTCTCCGACTAGCGGTCCAACTGGAGACCCAGTACTTC; CDR3aa: CASSLRLAVQLETQYF
d_gene: -; j_gene: TRBJ1-4; abundance: -; v_gene: TRBV11-1; CDR3nt: TGTGCCAGCAGCAAACAACAGGGAATTGGTGAAAAACTGTTTTTT; CDR3aa: CASSKQQGIGEKLFF
d_gene: TRBD1; j_gene: TRBJ1-5; abundance: -; v_gene: TRBV6-6; CDR3nt: TGTGCCAGCGGCGACAGGGGTCAGCCCCAGCATTTT; CDR3aa: CASGDRGQPQHF
d_gene: -; j_gene: TRBJ1-2; abundance: -; v_gene: TRBV10-1; CDR3nt: TGCGCCAGCAGAGCTATTACTAACTATGGCTACACCTTC; CDR3aa: CASRAITNYGYTF
d_gene: -; j_gene: TRBJ1-1; abundance: -; v_gene: TRBV6-1; CDR3nt: TGTGCCAGCAAAAGAGACTCTGAAGCTTTCTTT; CDR3aa: CASKRDSEAFF
d_gene: TRBD2; j_gene: TRBJ2-3; abundance: -; v_gene: TRBV30; CDR3nt: TGTGCCTACGTAGCGGGGGGGGACACAGATACGCAGTATTTT; CDR3aa: CAYVAGGDTDTQYF
d_gene: TRBD2; j_gene: TRBJ2-5; abundance: -; v_gene: TRBV28; CDR3nt: TGTGCCAGCAGCCTCTCGAGACTAGCGTTGTACCAAGAGACCCAGTACTTC; CDR3aa: CASSLSRLALYQETQYF
d_gene: TRBD2; j_gene: TRBJ2-3; abundance: once; v_gene: TRBV10-3; CDR3nt: TGTGCCATCAGTGAGTTACTAGCGGGAGGGCCTGGTGTCACAGATACGCAGTATTTT; CDR3aa: CAISELLAGGPGVTDTQYF
d_gene: -; j_gene: TRBJ2-5; abundance: -; v_gene: TRBV30; CDR3nt: TGTGCCTGGAGCTTGGAGACCCAGTACTTC; CDR3aa: CAWSLETQYF
d_gene: -; j_gene: TRBJ1-5; abundance: -; v_gene: TRBV28; CDR3nt: TGTGCCAGCAGTGCCGCTGCGGGGCCCCAGCATTTT; CDR3aa: CASSAAAGPQHF
d_gene: -; j_gene: TRBJ1-5; abundance: -; v_gene: TRBV27; CDR3nt: TGTGCCAGCAGGCCCACAGCACCTGGTCAGCCCCAGCATTTT; CDR3aa: CASRPTAPGQPQHF
d_gene: TRBD1; j_gene: TRBJ1-2; abundance: -; v_gene: TRBV7-8; CDR3nt: TGTGCCAGCAGCTCAGGGGGGCCCGGCACCTATGGCTACACCTTC; CDR3aa: CASSSGGPGTYGYTF
d_gene: -; j_gene: TRBJ2-1; abundance: -; v_gene: TRBV7-9; CDR3nt: TGTGCCAGCAGGGTGAACGGGTACAATGAGCAGTTCTTC; CDR3aa: CASRVNGYNEQFF
d_gene: -; j_gene: TRBJ2-1; abundance: -; v_gene: TRBV9; CDR3nt: TGTGCCAGCAGCGTAGAGAGCTCCTACAATGAGCAGTTCTTC; CDR3aa: CASSVESSYNEQFF
d_gene: -; j_gene: TRBJ1-1; abundance: -; v_gene: TRBV2; CDR3nt: TGTGCCAGCAGCCCTCCGAGGTCCACTGAAGCTTTCTTT; CDR3aa: CASSPPRSTEAFF
d_gene: TRBD1; j_gene: TRBJ1-1; abundance: -; v_gene: TRBV6-5; CDR3nt: TGTGCCGGCGGGGACAGTGAGAACACTGAAGCTTTCTTT; CDR3aa: CAGGDSENTEAFF
d_gene: -; j_gene: TRBJ2-7; abundance: -; v_gene: TRBV2; CDR3nt: TGTGCCAGCAGTGGAAGTAGCGTAGGCTTC; CDR3aa: CASSGSSVGF
d_gene: -; j_gene: TRBJ1-5; abundance: -; v_gene: TRBV2; CDR3nt: TGTGCCAGCAGTGTCGAGGGTACGGGGCAGCCCCAGCATTTT; CDR3aa: CASSVEGTGQPQHF
d_gene: -; j_gene: TRBJ2-2; abundance: -; v_gene: TRBV30; CDR3nt: TGTGCCTGGACCCCGGGGATGGGCGGGGAGCTGTTTTTT; CDR3aa: CAWTPGMGGELFF
d_gene: TRBD2; j_gene: TRBJ2-3; abundance: -; v_gene: TRBV18; CDR3nt: TGTGCCAGCTCACCCCCGGGACTAGCATCAGATACGCAGTATTTT; CDR3aa: CASSPPGLASDTQYF
d_gene: TRBD2; j_gene: TRBJ2-7; abundance: -; v_gene: TRBV5-4; CDR3nt: TGTGCCAGCAGCTTGGTCGGGGGGGACTACGAGCAGTACTTC; CDR3aa: CASSLVGGDYEQYF